These 10 T cell receptor beta chains originate from one sample sequenced in a study of blood T cell repertoires in COVID-19. Only in-frame clones appear in the TCRdb table, and some are missing; sequencing was by immunoSEQ multiplex PCR. The sample carries around 160,000 clones, about four fifths recorded once. Sequences were obtained from PBMCs or T cells enriched from blood (not recorded which). These receptors were collected from a woman aged 60-75 years who had recovered from COVID-19.

This sequence joins TRBV29-1 and TRBJ1-3, with D possibly TRBD1 on 6 matching bases. The germline V gene encodes CDR1 SQVTM and CDR2 ANQGSEA. CDR3 size: 12 residues. V shed 6 bases and J shed 2 bases, with 8 bases lying between them. The CDR3 sequence: CSVGQTGNTIYF. CDR3 DNA: TGCAGCGTAGGACAGACTGGAAACACCATATATTTT.

This chain links TRBV5-1 with TRBJ2-3; D not resolved. This CDR3 spans 14 amino acids. Trimming cost V 5 bases and J 2 bases, with 12 bases left between them. Germline CDR1 is SGHRS and CDR2 is YFSETQ. This chain's CDR3 is CASSLFRLTDTQYF. The CDR3 DNA reads as TGCGCCAGCAGTTTATTTAGACTCACAGATACGCAGTATTTT.

The chain carries TRBV4-1 and TRBJ1-5; D uncertain. Trimming removed 0 bases at V and 7 bases at J, with 13 bases between. CDR1 and CDR2 from the germline V gene are MGHRA and YSYEKL. This CDR3 contains 15 residues. The DNA for the CDR3 is TGCGCCAGCAGCCAAGACTTATCGGGTCGACAGCCCCAGCATTTT. This translates into CASSQDLSGRQPQHF.

The V and J genes are TRBV23-1 and TRBJ2-7; TRBD1 agrees at 10 bases. TRBV23-1 has ORF status, its function being uncertain. This CDR3 region has 16 residues. Trimming removed 1 base from V and 4 bases from J; junction bases left unmatched: 7. The CDR3 loop is CASSQFPGDRGYEQYF. CDR3 bases: TGCGCCAGCAGTCAATTTCCTGGGGACAGGGGTTACGAGCAGTACTTC.

The chain recombines TRBV2 with TRBJ1-2, with a weak D call TRBD1 (6 bases). CDR1 is SNHLY and CDR2 is FYNNEI in the germline V gene. V lost 2 bases and J 1 base, leaving 11 bases between the germline ends. The CDR3 consists of 15 residues. The CDR3 sequence: CASSERSGHNYGYTF. DNA for the CDR3: TGTGCCAGCAGTGAACGGTCGGGACATAACTATGGCTACACCTTC.

This clone was detected only once. V and J are TRBV5-6 and TRBJ1-1, with D unresolved. The CDR3 contains 12 residues. Germline V gene data show CDR1 as SGHDT and CDR2 as YYEEEE. Between the trimmed V and J ends, which lost 3 bases and 4 bases, there was a span of 7 bases. For the CDR3, the DNA is TGTGCCAGCAGCTCTGGAGCCACTGAAGCTTTCTTT. Translation gives CASSSGATEAFF. Variable domain in full (rest from reference TRBV5-6 and TRBJ1-1): DAGVTQSPTHLIKTRGQQVTLRCSPKSGHDTVSWYQQALGQGPQFIFQYYEEEERQRGNFPDRFSGHQFPNYSSELNVNALLLGDSALYLCASSSGATEAFFGQGTRLTVV.

J is TRBJ2-5 and V is TRBV15, with D maybe TRBD1 (5 bases). This CDR3 contains 17 residues. Trimming stripped 2 bases from V and 1 base from J, with 17 bases between. Germline V gene data show CDR1 as LNHNV and CDR2 as YYDKDF (reference sequence). CDR3 coding DNA: TGTGCCACCAGCAGATCAAAATTAGGGGCAGTCCAAGAGACCCAGTACTTC. Its protein product is CATSRSKLGAVQETQYF. The whole variable domain, filled in from reference TRBV15 and TRBJ2-5, reads DAMVIQNPRYQVTQFGKPVTLSCSQTLNHNVMYWYQQKSSQAPKLLFHYYDKDFNNEADTPDNFQSRRPNTSFCFLDIRSPGLGDTAMYLCATSRSKLGAVQETQYFGPGTRLLVL.

This sequence joins TRBV28 and TRBJ1-1, with a tentative D call TRBD1 (5 bases). The CDR3 is made up of 13 amino acids. V was clipped by 6 bases and J by 4 bases, with 12 bases between them. Germline loops: CDR1 MDHEN, CDR2 SYDVKM. CDR3 region: CASRTGTVTEAFF. CDR3 bases: TGTGCCAGCAGAACAGGAACGGTCACTGAAGCTTTCTTT.

The CDR3 DNA is TGTGCCAGCAGCCGAGGAACGTTGCGACCCACAGATACGCAGTATTTT. Its translation: CASSRGTLRPTDTQYF. The rearrangement uses TRBV3-1 (or the pseudogene TRBV3-2) and TRBJ2-3, with no clear D. The CDR3 contains 16 residues. V was cut by 4 bases and J by 2 bases, with 16 bases left in between. Germline V gives CDR1 LGHDT, CDR2 YNNKEL (reference sequence).

The chain employs TRBV4-1 and TRBJ2-7; possible D gene TRBD2, 5 bases. CDR1 MGHRA and CDR2 YSYEKL come from the germline V gene. V was clipped by 1 base and J by 8 bases, with 12 bases between them. The CDR3 is made up of 13 amino acids. Here the CDR3 DNA reads TGCGCCAGCAGCCAAGGTGTGAGGGAAAAGCAGTACTTC. Its translation is CASSQGVREKQYF.